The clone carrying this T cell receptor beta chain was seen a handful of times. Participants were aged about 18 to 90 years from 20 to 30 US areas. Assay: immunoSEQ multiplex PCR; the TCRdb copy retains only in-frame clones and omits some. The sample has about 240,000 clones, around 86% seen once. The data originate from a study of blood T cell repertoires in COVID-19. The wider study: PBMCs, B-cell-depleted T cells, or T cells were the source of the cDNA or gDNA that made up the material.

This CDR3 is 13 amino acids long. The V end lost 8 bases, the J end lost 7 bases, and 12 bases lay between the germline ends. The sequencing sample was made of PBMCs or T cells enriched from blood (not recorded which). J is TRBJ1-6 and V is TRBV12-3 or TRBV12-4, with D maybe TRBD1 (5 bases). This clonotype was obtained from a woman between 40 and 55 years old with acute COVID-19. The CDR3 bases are TGTGCCAGCGCATGGGGGGGGAATTCACCCCTCCACTTT. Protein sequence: CASAWGGNSPLHF.